The 24 T cell receptor beta chains presented below share a single source sample, sequenced in a study of T cell repertoires in aging, cancer and after chemotherapy. A mixed TRB-A/B primer pool amplified rearranged TRB by multiplex touch-down PCR. Via MiXCR, TCRdb re-called the multiplex PCR reads, giving one row per CDR3 protein. The sample carries roughly 5,000 distinct CDR3 sequences, roughly 20% recorded once. Peripheral blood genomic DNA, not sorted cells or RNA, was the template. The sample comprised blood. These receptors originate from a human donor in good health. The donor label of this sample is uncertain.

This clonotype is medium-sized. This chain connects TRBV12-3 or TRBV12-4 to TRBJ1-1; D remains unclear. The CDR3 totals 12 residues. V was pared by 5 bases and J by 11 bases, with 15 bases between. The CDR3 DNA follows: TGTGCCAGCAGTACATGGGAGGGTACCGCTTTCTTT. Translating it yields CASSTWEGTAFF.

This clonotype is termed medium-sized (0.01 to 0.1%). The chain recombines TRBV6-5 with TRBJ2-5, with D hard to call. The CDR3 runs 14 residues. Trimming cost V 6 bases and J 5 bases, with 16 bases left between them. CDR1 is MNHEY, CDR2 SVGAGI, per germline. The CDR3 sequence: CASRQSIGGETQYF. Written as DNA, the CDR3 is TGTGCCAGCAGACAGAGCATCGGTGGGGAGACCCAGTACTTC.

This clonotype turned up a few times. The V call is TRBV7-9, the J call TRBJ1-1, with D perhaps matching TRBD1 (5 bases). V shed 4 bases and J shed 10 bases, with 16 bases lying between them. Germline CDR1 SEHNR, CDR2 FQNEAQ (reference sequence). The CDR3 sequence is 13 residues long. CDR3 in amino acids: CASSSSNWGGAFF. The CDR3 coding sequence is TGTGCCAGCAGCTCCTCAAATTGGGGGGGAGCTTTCTTT.

By share of the sample, this clonotype is medium-sized. The rearrangement uses TRBV5-4 and TRBJ2-5, with 12 bases matching TRBD2. This CDR3 contains 15 residues. Trimming took 5 bases from V and 5 from J; bases not matched to a gene: 7. CDR1 and CDR2 (germline): SGHNT, YYREEE (reference sequence). CDR3 DNA sequence: TGTGCCAGCAGTTCTAGCGGGAGGGCCAAGGAGACCCAGTACTTC. Residues: CASSSSGRAKETQYF.

This clonotype is labeled as medium-sized. The J gene is TRBJ2-1, the V gene TRBV18; D might be TRBD2 (5 bases). CDR1 and CDR2 (germline): KGHSH, LQKENI. Trimming removed 0 bases from V and 9 bases from J, with 12 bases in between. The length of the CDR3 is 14 residues. CDR3 nucleotide sequence: TGTGCCAGCTCACCACCGACACGGGGTACTGAGCAGTTCTTC. It codes for CASSPPTRGTEQFF.

This clonotype is medium-sized by share. The chain recombines TRBV27 with TRBJ2-7; D is possibly TRBD2 (5 bases). The CDR3 runs to 13 residues. V lost 5 bases, J lost 0 bases, and 8 bases lay in between. The V gene's germline CDR1 is MNHEY and CDR2 SMNVEV (reference sequence). The CDR3 DNA is TGTGCCAGCAGTCCCGGGAACTCCTACGAGCAGTACTTC. Translating it yields CASSPGNSYEQYF.

Notes on this clonotype: Being one base from a much bigger clone, this may be a read error. The chain carries TRBV6-2 or TRBV6-3 and TRBJ2-3, with D uncertain. CDR1 MNHEY and CDR2 SVGEGT come from the germline V gene. The germline V and J ends were trimmed by 6 bases and 1 base, with 14 bases remaining between them. This CDR3 has 15 residues. CDR3 loop: CASRPPKTGTDTQYF. CDR3 nucleotides: TGTGCCAGCAGGCCTCCAAAAACCGGCACAGATACGCAGTATTTT.

The genes are TRBV6-6 and TRBJ1-5; no reliable D call. Germline V gives CDR1 MNHNY, CDR2 SVGAGI (reference sequence). V shed 5 bases and J shed 1 base, with 12 bases lying between them. There are 15 residues in the CDR3. The CDR3: CASSGHVQSNQPQHF. CDR3 DNA sequence: TGTGCCAGCAGTGGCCACGTTCAAAGCAATCAGCCCCAGCATTTT.

By frequency in the sample, this clonotype is medium-sized (0.01 to 0.1%). The chain has TRBV18 and TRBJ2-1; D is unclear. Per germline, CDR1 KGHSH and CDR2 LQKENI. The V end lost 6 bases, the J end lost 5 bases, and 11 bases lay between the germline ends. This CDR3 comprises 13 residues. The CDR3 loop reads CASSDQPNNEQFF. The CDR3 coding sequence is TGTGCCAGCTCGGACCAACCGAACAATGAGCAGTTCTTC.

By frequency in the sample, this clonotype is medium-sized (0.01 to 0.1%). The chain carries TRBV10-3 and TRBJ1-2; a weak D match, TRBD1 (5 bases). Per the germline V gene, CDR1 is ENHRY and CDR2 is SYGVKD. The CDR3 runs 15 residues. V was trimmed by 0 bases and J by 5 bases, leaving 13 bases between them. Here the CDR3 reads CAISESQAHSYGYTF. CDR3 sequence (DNA): TGTGCCATCAGTGAGTCACAGGCCCACTCATATGGCTACACCTTC.

This clonotype is termed medium-sized. The chain couples TRBV5-1 to TRBJ2-3; 8 bases line up with TRBD1. CDR1 and CDR2 from the germline V gene are SGHRS and YFSETQ. The junction had 6 bases not matched to a gene; V was cut back by 0 bases and J by 6 bases. The CDR3 totals 15 residues. CDR3 in amino acids: CASSLEQGARDTQYF. The CDR3 DNA sequence: TGCGCCAGCAGCTTGGAGCAGGGGGCTCGGGATACGCAGTATTTT.

By proportion, this clonotype is medium-sized. The V and J genes are TRBV19 and TRBJ2-1; D not certain. Trimming cost V 3 bases and J 4 bases, with 1 base left between them. This CDR3 spans 11 amino acids. From germline, CDR1 is LNHDA and CDR2 SQIVND (reference sequence). The CDR3 reads CASSMYNEQFF. The CDR3 DNA reads as TGTGCCAGTAGTATGTACAATGAGCAGTTCTTC.

This clonotype is termed medium-sized. The rearrangement joins TRBV15 to TRBJ2-7, with TRBD1 identical over 7 bases. The CDR3 has 15 amino acids. Germline V lookup: CDR1 LNHNV, CDR2 YYDKDF (reference sequence). V lost 4 bases, J lost 0 bases, and 6 bases stayed unmatched. The CDR3 spells CATSINRGGSYEQYF. CDR3 sequence (DNA): TGTGCCACCAGCATTAACAGGGGTGGCTCCTACGAGCAGTACTTC.

Judged by abundance, this clonotype is medium-sized. This chain connects TRBV6-2 or TRBV6-3 to TRBJ2-1; D perhaps matches TRBD2 (6 bases). CDR1 is MNHEY and CDR2 is SVGEGT in the germline V gene. The CDR3 covers 16 residues. The germline V and J ends were trimmed by 6 bases and 4 bases, with 19 bases remaining between them. The DNA for the CDR3 is TGTGCCAGCAGAAACCAAGGGTCGACTAGATACAATGAGCAGTTCTTC. Translating it yields CASRNQGSTRYNEQFF.

The sample holds a few counts of this clonotype. The chain combines TRBV29-1 with TRBJ2-3; the match to TRBD2 covers 7 bases. Per germline, CDR1 SQVTM and CDR2 ANQGSEA. This CDR3 contains 14 residues. The V segment lost 0 bases and the J segment 6 bases; nucleotides outside the gene matches: 6. CDR3 amino acids: CSVEEAGVLDTQYF. CDR3 coding DNA: TGCAGCGTTGAAGAGGCGGGGGTCCTGGATACGCAGTATTTT.

In its sample, this clonotype is medium-sized (0.01 to 0.1%). This chain connects TRBV19 to TRBJ1-2; 8 nucleotides match TRBD1. V was pared by 2 bases and J by 4 bases, with 6 bases of the junction left unmatched. The length of the CDR3 is 15 residues. Germline lookup yields CDR1 LNHDA and CDR2 SQIVND (reference sequence). Here the CDR3 reads CASSIPGGGIYGYTF. The DNA for the CDR3 is TGTGCCAGTAGTATACCAGGGGGCGGAATCTATGGCTACACCTTC.

This clonotype was found a few times. This chain joins TRBV20-1 and TRBJ2-1; 9 positions match TRBD2. Trimming at V came to 1 base and at J to 7 bases, leaving 5 bases not matched to a gene. The length of the CDR3 is 14 residues. Germline CDR1 and CDR2: DFQATT and SNEGSKA (reference sequence). CDR3 in amino acids: CSARGGGGANEQFF. The CDR3 coding sequence is TGCAGTGCTAGAGGGGGCGGGGGGGCGAATGAGCAGTTCTTC.

This clonotype is judged medium-sized. The CDR3: CASSSWTSGRFGETQYF. CDR3 bases: TGTGCCAGCAGCTCCTGGACTAGCGGGAGATTCGGAGAGACCCAGTACTTC. The chain links TRBV7-6 to TRBJ2-5, with 13 bases matching TRBD2. The CDR3 runs to 17 residues. V shed 4 bases, J shed 4 bases, and the junction held 9 bases outside the gene matches. The germline V gene has CDR1 SGHVS and CDR2 FNYEAQ.

V gene TRBV20-1 combines with J gene TRBJ1-4, with 9 bases matching TRBD1. The CDR3 runs 15 residues. Germline V gene data show CDR1 as DFQATT and CDR2 as SNEGSKA (reference sequence). The trim removed 5 bases at V and 8 bases at J, leaving 12 bases unmatched. DNA of the CDR3: TGCAGTGCTCCTCTACCGGGACAGGGACGCGAAAAACTGTTTTTT. Translating gives CSAPLPGQGREKLFF.

DNA for the CDR3: TGTGCCAGCAGCGGGGGACAGGGGGCTTACGAGCAGTACTTC. This codes for CASSGGQGAYEQYF. The gene calls are TRBV5-5 and TRBJ2-7, with 12 bases aligning to TRBD1. J gave up 4 bases and V 4 bases, and 3 bases lay outside the gene matches. The CDR3 is made up of 14 amino acids. From germline, CDR1 is SGHKS and CDR2 YYEKEE (reference sequence).

The CDR3 DNA follows: TGCGCCAGCAGCTCCCACAGGGCCCGCGAGCAGTACTTC. It specifies CASSSHRAREQYF. The rearrangement uses TRBV5-1 and TRBJ2-7; possibly TRBD1 for D (6 bases). The CDR3 extends over 13 amino acids. CDR1 SGHRS and CDR2 YFSETQ come from the germline V gene. Trimming shortened V by 3 bases and J by 6 bases, and 13 bases separated the two germline ends.

This clonotype is medium-sized. The chain carries TRBV12-3 or TRBV12-4 and TRBJ2-2, with TRBD1 matching over 9 bases. V dropped 5 bases and J dropped 13; count of bases not matched to a gene: 5. The CDR3 loop spans 12 amino acids. The CDR3 region is CASSPGQGRLFF. The CDR3 DNA is TGTGCCAGCAGTCCAGGACAGGGGCGGCTGTTTTTT.

By sample fraction, this clonotype is medium-sized (0.01 to 0.1%). This chain uses TRBV11-3 with TRBJ1-1, with D unclear. The CDR3 extends over 10 amino acids. Germline V gene data show CDR1 as SGHNT and CDR2 as YENEEA. V gave up 5 bases and J gave up 8 bases, with 6 bases separating them. CDR3 DNA: TGTGCCAGCAGCGTATTAGAAGCTTTCTTT. It specifies CASSVLEAFF.

The chain has TRBV20-1 and TRBJ2-3; a weak D match, TRBD2 (5 bases). Germline V gives CDR1 DFQATT, CDR2 SNEGSKA (reference sequence). The CDR3 has 13 residues. V shed 3 bases and J shed 6 bases, with 13 bases lying between them. The CDR3: CSARLERYDTQYF. DNA for the CDR3: TGCAGTGCTAGGTTGGAGCGGTACGATACGCAGTATTTT.